The 17 T cell receptor beta chains given below trace back to one sample, sequenced in a study of shared clonotypes between healthy human individuals. Here immunoSEQ multiplex PCR was the method, and the copy in TCRdb shows in-frame clones only, minus some. The sample lists under 600,000 clones, more than 95% occurring once. The sequenced sample consisted of naive CD4+ T cells sorted from blood. Subset described: CD45RA+ positively selected. These receptors were obtained from a woman under 40 in good health.

The V gene is TRBV10-3, the J gene TRBJ1-1; D not certain. This CDR3 contains 13 residues. CDR1 is ENHRY, CDR2 SYGVKD, per germline. V dropped 10 bases and J dropped 0 bases, with 12 bases sitting between them. For the CDR3, the DNA is TGTGCCACAGGAGAGGACCTGAACACTGAAGCTTTCTTT. It translates to CATGEDLNTEAFF.

The chain employs TRBV5-1 and TRBJ1-2, with TRBD1 matching 12 bases. Unmatched junction bases numbered 7, after V lost 4 bases and J lost 3 bases. Per germline, CDR1 SGHRS and CDR2 YFSETQ. The CDR3 runs 16 residues. The CDR3 DNA reads TGCGCCAGCAGCACTTCCGGGACAGGGGGCGACTATGGCTACACCTTC. Translation gives CASSTSGTGGDYGYTF.

The chain is built from TRBV18 and TRBJ1-1, with 9 bases lining up with TRBD1. J gave up 5 bases and V 4 bases, and 5 bases lay outside the gene matches. The germline gives CDR1 KGHSH, CDR2 LQKENI. CDR3 length equals 14 residues. The CDR3 DNA reads TGTGCCAGCTCACTAGGACAGGGGCCGACTGAAGCTTTCTTT. Translating it yields CASSLGQGPTEAFF.

The V and J genes are TRBV11-1 and TRBJ2-7; TRBD1 agrees at 9 bases. CDR1 SGHAT and CDR2 FQDESV come from the germline V gene (reference sequence). This CDR3 has 14 residues. V was clipped by 6 bases and J by 6 bases; unmatched bases: 9. The CDR3 nucleotides read TGTGCCAGCAGTTATGACAGGGGGTTAGCCGAGCAGTACTTC. Translated: CASSYDRGLAEQYF.

This clone was found once. The V and J genes are TRBV19 and TRBJ2-7, with 10 bases fitting TRBD1. CDR1 is LNHDA, CDR2 SQIVND, per germline (reference sequence). J gave up 2 bases and V 3 bases, and 22 bases lay outside the gene matches. This CDR3 has 21 amino acids. CDR3 DNA sequence: TGTGCCAGTAGTATTGTATTCGTCGGGACAGGGGCCAGCGGGGGAACCTACGAGCAGTACTTC. Translated, it gives CASSIVFVGTGASGGTYEQYF.

V is TRBV2 and J is TRBJ1-1; D is ambiguous. V was cut by 6 bases and J by 6 bases, with 5 bases left in between. This CDR3 is built from 10 residues. The V gene's germline CDR1 is SNHLY and CDR2 FYNNEI. The CDR3 here is CASRGSEAFF. The CDR3 DNA is TGTGCCAGCAGGGGTTCTGAAGCTTTCTTT.

V and J are TRBV28 and TRBJ2-7; maybe TRBD2 (6 bases). V was shortened by 7 bases and J by 0 bases, with 10 bases between the two germline ends. Germline V lookup: CDR1 MDHEN, CDR2 SYDVKM. This CDR3 is built from 13 residues. CDR3 protein: CASTGGPSYEQYF. CDR3 in DNA: TGTGCCAGCACCGGGGGACCCTCCTACGAGCAGTACTTC.

The J gene is TRBJ2-3, the V gene TRBV5-6; maybe TRBD2 (5 bases). The CDR3 runs to 16 residues. In germline, CDR1 is SGHDT, CDR2 YYEEEE. With 4 bases removed from V and 5 bases from J, the gap between germline ends came to 20 bases. The DNA for the CDR3 is TGTGCCAGCAGCGGCCTAGGGTGGGAGCTCAAAGATACGCAGTATTTT. Its protein is CASSGLGWELKDTQYF. The full variable domain, its missing parts supplied by reference TRBV5-6 and TRBJ2-3, is DAGVTQSPTHLIKTRGQQVTLRCSPKSGHDTVSWYQQALGQGPQFIFQYYEEEERQRGNFPDRFSGHQFPNYSSELNVNALLLGDSALYLCASSGLGWELKDTQYFGPGTRLTVL.

The chain employs TRBV10-2 and TRBJ1-2, with 10 bases that match TRBD1. The CDR3 has 12 residues. CDR1 and CDR2 (germline): WSHSY, SAAADI. Trimming cost V 7 bases and J 6 bases; bases outside gene matches: 2. The CDR3 nucleotides read TGCGCCAGCACCGACAGGGGGCATGGCTACACCTTC. Amino acids: CASTDRGHGYTF.

V gene TRBV6-5 combines with J gene TRBJ2-7, with a possible D match to TRBD2 (5 bases). CDR3 length: 15 amino acids. Germline V lookup: CDR1 MNHEY, CDR2 SVGAGI. The germline V and J ends were trimmed by 0 bases and 2 bases, with 11 bases remaining between them. CDR3 residues: CASSYSEKRAYEQYF. CDR3 DNA: TGTGCCAGCAGTTACTCGGAGAAGAGGGCCTACGAGCAGTACTTC.

The rearrangement joins TRBV12-1 to TRBJ2-2; the DNA was not compared with TRBD1, the D call given in the table. TRBV12-1 is given as a pseudogene. This CDR3 comprises 16 residues. Here the CDR3 DNA reads TGTGCCAGCAGCAAATCCCATACAGGGCGGACCGGGGAGCTGTTTTTT. Its protein is CASSKSHTGRTGELFF.

Only a few counts were recorded for this clone. This specimen includes other DNA sequences encoding the same CDR3. The chain joins TRBV28 to TRBJ1-1; no firm D call. The CDR3 length is 12 residues. Trimming removed 2 bases from V and 1 base from J, with 2 bases in between. Per germline, CDR1 MDHEN and CDR2 SYDVKM. The CDR3 DNA is TGTGCCAGCAGTTTACGGAACACTGAAGCTTTCTTT. Amino acids: CASSLRNTEAFF.

The chain recombines TRBV10-3 with TRBJ2-1; D remains ambiguous. The germline gives CDR1 ENHRY, CDR2 SYGVKD. V dropped 6 bases and J dropped 3 bases, with 12 bases sitting between them. The CDR3 loop spans 14 amino acids. The CDR3 protein is CAISDGVLYNEQFF. The CDR3 DNA reads as TGTGCCATCAGCGACGGAGTGCTCTACAATGAGCAGTTCTTC.

The chain has TRBV18 and TRBJ2-3; 14 bases agree with TRBD2. The CDR3 spans 16 residues. V gave up 5 bases and J gave up 3 bases; unmatched junction bases: 4. Germline V gene sequence: CDR1 KGHSH, CDR2 LQKENI. The CDR3, as DNA: TGTGCCAGCTCAGACGGGACTAGCGGGAGAACAGATACGCAGTATTTT. This codes for CASSDGTSGRTDTQYF.

V is TRBV28 and J is TRBJ2-7; possible D gene TRBD1, 8 bases. CDR1 is MDHEN, CDR2 SYDVKM, per germline. The CDR3 covers 19 residues. The V end lost 1 base, the J end lost 3 bases, and 25 bases lay between the germline ends. The DNA for the CDR3 is TGTGCCAGCAGTTTATACGGACAGGGATCGCTAGCGGTCAACTACGAGCAGTACTTC. Translating gives CASSLYGQGSLAVNYEQYF.

The V call is TRBV5-4, the J call TRBJ1-5; D not resolved. V was clipped by 0 bases and J by 8 bases, with 15 bases between them. The CDR3 runs 15 residues. Germline assignment: CDR1 SGHNT and CDR2 YYREEE (reference sequence). CDR3 DNA sequence: TGTGCCAGCAGCTTGGGTCCCCCCCCCTTGGAGCCCCAGCATTTT. Translated, it gives CASSLGPPPLEPQHF.

This clone has only one observation. The chain is built from TRBV6-1 and TRBJ2-7; a weak D match, TRBD1 (5 bases). Germline V gene sequence: CDR1 MNHNS, CDR2 SASEGT. This CDR3 has 15 amino acids. The V and J ends lost 6 bases and 2 bases respectively, with 17 bases between them. CDR3 region: CASRDKRQNPYEQYF. The CDR3 region has the DNA TGTGCCAGCAGAGACAAGAGACAGAACCCCTACGAGCAGTACTTC.